The 8 T cell receptor beta chains presented below share a single source sample, sequenced in a study of T cell responses to AZD1222 COVID-19 vaccine. The data were produced by immunoSEQ multiplex PCR, yet TCRdb's version contains in-frame clones alone and is incomplete. The sample shows about 110,000 clones, approximately 94% of them seen only once. Source: peripheral blood, taken 28 days after the second AZD1222 dose. The origin of the receptors is an adult who received the AZD1222 COVID-19 vaccine.

The chain is built from TRBV7-8 and TRBJ2-5; 11 positions match TRBD2. Germline values: CDR1 SGHVS, CDR2 FQNEAQ. The length of the CDR3 is 17 residues. The J segment lost 7 bases and the V segment lost 1 base, leaving 11 bases of the junction unmatched. The CDR3 sequence: CASSLGPTSGSVVTQYF. CDR3 bases: TGTGCCAGCAGCTTAGGCCCTACTAGCGGGAGTGTTGTGACCCAGTACTTC.

J is TRBJ2-1 and V is TRBV6-5; the match to TRBD2 covers 11 bases. The CDR3 has 16 residues. Germline V lookup: CDR1 MNHEY, CDR2 SVGAGI. V shed 1 base, J shed 6 bases, and the junction held 5 bases outside the gene matches. The CDR3 nucleotides read TGTGCCAGCAGTTACTTCCTAGCGGGAGGCTCCAATGAGCAGTTCTTC. It translates to CASSYFLAGGSNEQFF.

J is TRBJ1-1 and V is TRBV5-1; tentative D call: TRBD1 (5 bases). The germline V gene encodes CDR1 SGHRS and CDR2 YFSETQ. The V and J ends lost 2 bases and 1 base respectively, with 9 bases between them. The CDR3 runs 14 residues. The CDR3 loop reads CASSFGRGNTEAFF. For the CDR3, the DNA is TGCGCCAGCAGCTTCGGGAGGGGGAACACTGAAGCTTTCTTT.

CDR3 loop: CASSPGGSYNSPLHF. Written as DNA, the CDR3 is TGTGCCAGCAGTCCCGGGGGTTCTTATAATTCACCCCTCCACTTT. The chain combines TRBV7-9 with TRBJ1-6, with D perhaps TRBD1 (5 bases). The CDR3 runs 15 residues. The V end lost 6 bases, the J end lost 4 bases, and 13 bases lay between the germline ends. CDR1 and CDR2 from the germline V gene are SEHNR and FQNEAQ (reference sequence).

V is TRBV5-1 and J is TRBJ2-7; 11 nucleotides line up with TRBD2. Per the germline V gene, CDR1 is SGHRS and CDR2 is YFSETQ. The J segment lost 4 bases and the V segment lost 0 bases, leaving 6 bases of the junction unmatched. The CDR3 covers 16 residues. In DNA form, the CDR3 reads TGCGCCAGCAGCTTGGTTCTAGCGGGAGGCTCATACGAGCAGTACTTC. It codes for CASSLVLAGGSYEQYF.

V usage is TRBV5-1 and J usage is TRBJ1-1; TRBD1 is a possible D gene (5 bases). V shed 0 bases and J shed 8 bases, with 20 bases lying between them. The germline V gene has CDR1 SGHRS and CDR2 YFSETQ. CDR3 length: 16 residues. The CDR3 DNA sequence: TGCGCCAGCAGCTTGGCCATTGGGACCTACCGATTGGAAGCTTTCTTT. It encodes CASSLAIGTYRLEAFF.

This clone was recorded only once. The chain links TRBV20-1 to TRBJ2-2; 12 nucleotides line up with TRBD2. Germline-derived CDR1 and CDR2 are DFQATT and SNEGSKA (reference sequence). CDR3 length: 15 residues. The junction had 4 bases not matched to a gene; V was cut back by 3 bases and J by 5 bases. The CDR3, as DNA: TGCAGTGCTAGTCGTGGACTAGCGGGAACCGGGGAGCTGTTTTTT. Translated: CSASRGLAGTGELFF.

The chain links TRBV11-2 to TRBJ2-1; 8 bases align to TRBD2. V dropped 2 bases and J dropped 5; count of bases not matched to a gene: 17. This CDR3 spans 19 amino acids. From germline, CDR1 is SGHAT and CDR2 FQNNGV. This chain's CDR3 is CASSLPSGGSGFLNNEQFF. The CDR3 coding sequence is TGTGCCAGCAGCTTACCCTCGGGAGGGTCGGGGTTTCTAAACAATGAGCAGTTCTTC.